The present TCR beta chain was sequenced within a study of T cell responses to AZD1222 COVID-19 vaccine. A single count supports this clone. The antigen remains undetermined. Pooling was applied to second doses at about 4 or about 12 weeks. Overall study findings and caveats: Repertoires were sampled only after the peak T cell response.

The CDR3 has 16 amino acids. Germline V CDR1 and CDR2: SGDLS, YYNGEE. The junction had 6 bases not matched to a gene; V was cut back by 3 bases and J by 2 bases. The data were produced by immunoSEQ multiplex PCR, yet TCRdb's version contains in-frame clones alone and is incomplete. The table has 140,000 to 150,000 clones, approximately 90% seen once. This rearrangement joins TRBV9 to TRBJ2-2, with 8 nucleotides matching TRBD1. The sequence derives from an adult who received the AZD1222 COVID-19 vaccine. The sequences come from peripheral blood, collected 28 days after the second AZD1222 dose. The CDR3 DNA is TGTGCCAGCAGCGGACAGGGGTCGGGAAACACCGGGGAGCTGTTTTTT. Translated, it gives CASSGQGSGNTGELFF.